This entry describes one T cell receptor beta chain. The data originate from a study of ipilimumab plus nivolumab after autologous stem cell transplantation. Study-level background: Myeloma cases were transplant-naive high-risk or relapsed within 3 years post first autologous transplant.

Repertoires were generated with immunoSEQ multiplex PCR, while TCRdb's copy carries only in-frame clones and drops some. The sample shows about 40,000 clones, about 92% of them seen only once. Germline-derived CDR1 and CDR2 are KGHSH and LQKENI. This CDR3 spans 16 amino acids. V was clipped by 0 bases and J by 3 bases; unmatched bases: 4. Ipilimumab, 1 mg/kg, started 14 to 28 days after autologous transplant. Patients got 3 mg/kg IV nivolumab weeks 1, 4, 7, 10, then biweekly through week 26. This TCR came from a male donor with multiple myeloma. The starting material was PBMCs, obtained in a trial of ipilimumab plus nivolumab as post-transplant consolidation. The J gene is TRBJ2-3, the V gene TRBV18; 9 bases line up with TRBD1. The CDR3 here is CASSPPGGQGTDTQYF. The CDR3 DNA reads TGTGCCAGCTCACCACCTGGGGGACAGGGTACAGATACGCAGTATTTT.